This passage covers 4 T cell receptor beta chains from one sample sequenced in a study of graft-versus-host responses after intestinal transplantation. The data were produced by immunoSEQ multiplex PCR, yet TCRdb's version contains in-frame clones alone and is incomplete. The sample has about 8,000 clones, around a third seen once. The authors seeded around 200,000 CFSE-labeled responder cells together with around 200,000 irradiated stimulator cells tagged with violet dye. Specimen: alloreactive CD8+ T cells from a mixed lymphocyte reaction culture, collected before intestinal transplant. Subset of the sample: CFSE-low proliferating T cells sorted from approximately 6-day pre-transplant mixed lymphocyte reaction (GvH or HvG direction). The source of these receptors is a human patient who received an intestinal transplant.

This rearrangement joins TRBV5-5 to TRBJ1-1; D is unclear. Deletions cut 5 bases from V and 0 bases from J, with 8 bases between. There are 13 residues in the CDR3. CDR1 and CDR2 (germline): SGHKS, YYEKEE (reference sequence). CDR3 sequence reads: CASRYEMNTEAFF. CDR3 in DNA: TGTGCCAGCAGATATGAGATGAACACTGAAGCTTTCTTT.

V is TRBV18 and J is TRBJ2-5; D is ambiguous. CDR1 KGHSH and CDR2 LQKENI come from the germline V gene. The CDR3 length is 11 residues. V gave up 5 bases and J gave up 2 bases, with 3 bases separating them. The CDR3 sequence is CASSSQETQYF. The DNA of the CDR3 is TGTGCCAGCTCATCACAAGAGACCCAGTACTTC.

This clone is judged medium-sized. The rearrangement uses TRBV19 and TRBJ1-6; the match to TRBD1 covers 9 bases. Germline V lookup: CDR1 LNHDA, CDR2 SQIVND (reference sequence). This CDR3 is built from 14 residues. V trimming: 7 bases; J trimming: 9 bases; junction bases outside the gene matches: 7. CDR3 loop: CASTPGQGSSPLHF. The CDR3, as DNA: TGTGCCAGTACCCCAGGACAGGGGAGTTCACCCCTCCACTTT.

A single count supports this clone. J is TRBJ1-1 and V is TRBV30; D uncertain. The V gene lost 5 bases and the J gene lost 2 bases, with 12 bases spanning the gap. Per germline, CDR1 GTSNPN and CDR2 SVGIG (reference sequence). This CDR3 contains 13 residues. CDR3 loop: CAWGETDNTEAFF. The CDR3, as DNA: TGTGCCTGGGGGGAGACCGATAACACTGAAGCTTTCTTT.